Presented here are 14 T cell receptor beta chains from one specimen sequenced in a study of blood T cells in healthy people across ages. The second PCR ran roughly 7 to 12 cycles with a sample-barcoded 5' primer and J-beta primers. TCRdb reprocessed the 5' RACE reads with MiXCR, giving one entry per CDR3 protein. Altogether just under 750,000 distinct CDR3 sequences are present, about 20% being singletons, with the ten largest covering 22%. The specimen was blood. The receptors here all came from a man aged 70-80 years in good health.

This clonotype was counted many times. This chain uses TRBV4-1 with TRBJ1-2, with a weak D call TRBD1 (5 bases). The ends were cut back, 3 bases at V and 4 bases at J, with 15 bases in the middle. The CDR3 consists of 15 residues. Germline CDR1 and CDR2: MGHRA and YSYEKL. The CDR3 DNA follows: TGCGCCAGCAGCCAGGAGCGCGGGGCTGGCTATGGCTACACCTTC. It translates to CASSQERGAGYGYTF.

This clonotype was found a few times. The CDR3 DNA sequence: TGTGCCAGCAGCGGGGAGATAGATACGCAGTATTTT. This gives the protein CASSGEIDTQYF. V and J are TRBV7-9 and TRBJ2-3; tentative D call: TRBD2 (5 bases). The CDR3 consists of 12 residues. V was shortened by 5 bases and J by 5 bases, with 8 bases between the two germline ends. Germline V gene data show CDR1 as SEHNR and CDR2 as FQNEAQ (reference sequence).

The chain carries TRBV11-2 and TRBJ2-7; weak D call: TRBD2 (6 bases). CDR1 is SGHAT, CDR2 FQNNGV, per germline. Between the trimmed V and J ends, which lost 0 bases and 3 bases, there was a span of 12 bases. This CDR3 spans 15 amino acids. The CDR3 DNA sequence: TGTGCCAGCAGCTTAGAGGGGGGTCTGAACTACGAGCAGTACTTC. Its translation: CASSLEGGLNYEQYF.

The V gene is TRBV11-1, the J gene TRBJ2-4, with 8 nucleotides matching TRBD1. CDR1 is SGHAT, CDR2 FQDESV, per germline (reference sequence). The CDR3 loop spans 23 amino acids. J lost 0 bases, V lost 2 bases, and 24 bases had no gene match. CDR3 sequence: CASSLPVTGVNRVTFTAKNIQYF. As DNA, the CDR3 is TGTGCCAGCAGCTTACCTGTGACAGGGGTTAATCGGGTTACCTTTACAGCCAAAAACATTCAGTACTTC.

The chain uses TRBV14 and TRBJ2-1; a possible D gene is TRBD1 (6 bases). V was shortened by 0 bases and J by 4 bases, with 10 bases between the two germline ends. CDR3 size: 15 residues. CDR1 and CDR2 (germline): SGHDN, FVKESK. The CDR3 DNA sequence: TGTGCCAGCAGCCAAGAAGGGGGAAATTACAATGAGCAGTTCTTC. This sequence encodes CASSQEGGNYNEQFF.

The chain has TRBV6-5 and TRBJ1-4; tentative D call: TRBD1 (5 bases). CDR1 MNHEY and CDR2 SVGAGI come from the germline V gene. V gave up 6 bases and J gave up 4 bases, with 15 bases separating them. This CDR3 has 15 residues. The CDR3 nucleotides are TGTGCCAGCAGGAACAGCCGGGACTATAATGAAAAACTGTTTTTT. This gives the protein CASRNSRDYNEKLFF.

This clonotype was counted between two and nine times. The chain recombines TRBV29-1 with TRBJ2-1; 9 bases map to TRBD2. The CDR3 is made up of 14 amino acids. The germline gives CDR1 SQVTM, CDR2 ANQGSEA. V lost 5 bases to trimming and J lost 2 bases; unmatched junction nucleotides: 4. This chain's CDR3 is CSVSLAGTYNEQFF. CDR3 in DNA: TGCAGCGTTAGTCTAGCGGGAACCTACAATGAGCAGTTCTTC.

V usage is TRBV20-1 and J usage is TRBJ1-3, with D unclear. V lost 5 bases and J lost 4, with 12 bases in between. Germline V lookup: CDR1 DFQATT, CDR2 SNEGSKA (reference sequence). This CDR3 region has 13 residues. The CDR3 DNA follows: TGCAGTGCTCCTTTGGGCGGAGGAAACACCATATATTTT. This gives the protein CSAPLGGGNTIYF.

This clonotype was picked up a small number of times. The chain links TRBV30 to TRBJ2-7, with 9 bases matching TRBD1. The last part of the DNA fits TRBJ2-1 better; the J call may be wrong. The CDR3 runs 14 residues. Germline assignment: CDR1 GTSNPN and CDR2 SVGIG (reference sequence). Here the CDR3 reads CAWDRQGVGNEQFF. The CDR3 coding sequence is TGTGCCTGGGACAGACAGGGGGTCGGCAATGAGCAGTTCTTC.

This clonotype was counted a few times. The gene calls are TRBV15 and TRBJ2-1; D unclear. The J call is in doubt because the DNA end fits TRBJ2-7 better. The CDR3 is 13 residues long. CDR1 is LNHNV and CDR2 is YYDKDF in the germline V gene (reference sequence). CDR3 coding DNA: TGTGCCACCAGCAGAGTCAACAGTTACGAGCAGTACTTC. Translated, it gives CATSRVNSYEQYF.

J is TRBJ2-7 and V is TRBV20-1; D gene unclear. The assigned J gene may be wrong: the sequence end matches TRBJ2-5 better. The CDR3 loop spans 13 amino acids. CDR1 is DFQATT, CDR2 SNEGSKA, per germline (reference sequence). The CDR3 DNA is TGCAGTGCTAGAGGATTAGCCGTGGAGACCCAGTACTTC. Residues: CSARGLAVETQYF.

The CDR3 DNA is TGCAGCGTTGGAATGGAAGGCTACACCTTC. Amino acid sequence: CSVGMEGYTF. This sequence joins TRBV29-1 and TRBJ1-2; no firm D call. The V end was cut by 4 bases, the J end by 8 bases, with 8 bases between. Germline lookup yields CDR1 SQVTM and CDR2 ANQGSEA. This CDR3 is built from 10 residues.

Only a few counts were recorded for this clonotype. The V call is TRBV4-2, the J call TRBJ2-3, with D maybe TRBD2 (5 bases). V was shortened by 4 bases and J by 0 bases, with 17 bases between the two germline ends. Germline values: CDR1 LGHNA, CDR2 YNFKEQ. The CDR3 is 17 amino acids. CDR3 amino acids: CASSPYRLSGSTDTQYF. CDR3 nucleotide sequence: TGTGCCAGCAGCCCCTATCGACTTTCGGGGAGCACAGATACGCAGTATTTT.

V usage is TRBV12-3 or TRBV12-4 and J usage is TRBJ2-2; D is uncertain. CDR3 length: 13 residues. V shed 6 bases and J shed 3 bases, with 8 bases lying between them. The CDR3 is CASRERDTGELFF. The CDR3 DNA reads TGTGCCAGCAGAGAACGGGACACCGGGGAGCTGTTTTTT.